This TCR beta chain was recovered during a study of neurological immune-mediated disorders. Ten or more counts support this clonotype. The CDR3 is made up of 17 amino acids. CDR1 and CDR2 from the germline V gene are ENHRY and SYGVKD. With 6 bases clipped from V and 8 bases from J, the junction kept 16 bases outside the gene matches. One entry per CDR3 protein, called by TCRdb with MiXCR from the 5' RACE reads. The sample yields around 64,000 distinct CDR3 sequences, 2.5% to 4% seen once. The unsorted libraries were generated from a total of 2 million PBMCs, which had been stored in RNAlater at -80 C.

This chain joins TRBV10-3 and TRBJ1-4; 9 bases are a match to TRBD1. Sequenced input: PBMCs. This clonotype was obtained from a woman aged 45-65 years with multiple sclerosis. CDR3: CAISDQTARQGEEKLFF. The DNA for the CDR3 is TGTGCCATCAGCGACCAAACGGCTCGACAGGGGGAAGAAAAACTGTTTTTT.